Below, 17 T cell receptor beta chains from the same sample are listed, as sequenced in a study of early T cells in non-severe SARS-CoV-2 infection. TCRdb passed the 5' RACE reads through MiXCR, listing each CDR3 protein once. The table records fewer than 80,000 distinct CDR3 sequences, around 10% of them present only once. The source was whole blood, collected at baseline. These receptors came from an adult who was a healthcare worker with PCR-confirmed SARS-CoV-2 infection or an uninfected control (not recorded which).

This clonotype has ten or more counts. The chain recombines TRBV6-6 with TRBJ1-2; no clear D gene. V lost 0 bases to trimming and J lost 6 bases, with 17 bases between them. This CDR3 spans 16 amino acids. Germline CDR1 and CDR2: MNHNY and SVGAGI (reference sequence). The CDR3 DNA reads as TGTGCCAGCAGTTACTCGAGAGGGTCGGGTGGTGATGGCTACACCTTC. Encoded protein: CASSYSRGSGGDGYTF.

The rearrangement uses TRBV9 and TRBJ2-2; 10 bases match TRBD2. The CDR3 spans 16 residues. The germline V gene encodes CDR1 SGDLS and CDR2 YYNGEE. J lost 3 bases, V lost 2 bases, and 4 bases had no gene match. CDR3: CASSVSGGAHTGELFF. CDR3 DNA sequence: TGTGCCAGCAGCGTGAGCGGGGGGGCCCACACCGGGGAGCTGTTTTTT.

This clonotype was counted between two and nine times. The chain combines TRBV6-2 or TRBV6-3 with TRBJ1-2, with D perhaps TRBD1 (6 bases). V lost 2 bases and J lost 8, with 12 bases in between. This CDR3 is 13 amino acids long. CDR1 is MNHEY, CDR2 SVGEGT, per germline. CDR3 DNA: TGTGCCAGCAGTTACCTACAGGGAAGCGGCTACACCTTC. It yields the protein CASSYLQGSGYTF.

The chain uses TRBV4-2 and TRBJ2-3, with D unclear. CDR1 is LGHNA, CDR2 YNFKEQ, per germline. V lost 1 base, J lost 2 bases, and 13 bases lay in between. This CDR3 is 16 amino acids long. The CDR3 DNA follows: TGTGCCAGCAGCCAAGGCGAACAGCCCTTCACAGATACGCAGTATTTT. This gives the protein CASSQGEQPFTDTQYF.

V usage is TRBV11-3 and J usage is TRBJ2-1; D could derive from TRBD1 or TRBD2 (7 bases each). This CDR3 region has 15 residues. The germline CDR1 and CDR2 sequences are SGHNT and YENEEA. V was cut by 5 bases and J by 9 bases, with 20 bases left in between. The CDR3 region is CASSLRGRQGTEQFF. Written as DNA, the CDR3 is TGTGCCAGCAGCCTACGCGGGAGACAGGGAACTGAGCAGTTCTTC.

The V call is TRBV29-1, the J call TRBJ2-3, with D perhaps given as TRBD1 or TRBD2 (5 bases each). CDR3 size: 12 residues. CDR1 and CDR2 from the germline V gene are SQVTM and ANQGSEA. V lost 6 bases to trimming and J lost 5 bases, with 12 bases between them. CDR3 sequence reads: CSVGRDVDTQYF. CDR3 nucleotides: TGCAGCGTGGGCCGGGACGTAGATACGCAGTATTTT.

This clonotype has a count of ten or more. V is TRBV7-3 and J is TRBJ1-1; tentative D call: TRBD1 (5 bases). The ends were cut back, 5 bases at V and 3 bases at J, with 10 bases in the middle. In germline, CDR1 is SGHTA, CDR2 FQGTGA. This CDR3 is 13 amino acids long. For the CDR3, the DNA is TGTGCCAGCAGCCGACAGTCATACACTGAAGCTTTCTTT. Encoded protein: CASSRQSYTEAFF.

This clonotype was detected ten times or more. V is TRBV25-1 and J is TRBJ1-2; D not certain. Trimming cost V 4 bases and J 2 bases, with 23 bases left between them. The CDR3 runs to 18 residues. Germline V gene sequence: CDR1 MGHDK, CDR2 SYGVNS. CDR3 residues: CASSGLHISISENYGYTF. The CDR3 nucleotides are TGTGCCAGCAGTGGTCTTCACATCTCCATAAGCGAGAACTATGGCTACACCTTC.

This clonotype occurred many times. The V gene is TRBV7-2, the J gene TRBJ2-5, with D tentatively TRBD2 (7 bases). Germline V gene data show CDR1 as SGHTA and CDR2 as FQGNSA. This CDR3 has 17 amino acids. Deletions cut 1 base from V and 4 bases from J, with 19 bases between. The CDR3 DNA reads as TGTGCCAGCAGCTTAGGAATAGTCGGGGGGCCTGGAGAGACCCAGTACTTC. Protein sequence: CASSLGIVGGPGETQYF.

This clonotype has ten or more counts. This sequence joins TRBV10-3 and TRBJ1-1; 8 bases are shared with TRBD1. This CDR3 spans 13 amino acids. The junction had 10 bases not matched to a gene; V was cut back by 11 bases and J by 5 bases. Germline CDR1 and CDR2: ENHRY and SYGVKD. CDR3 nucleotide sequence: TGTGCCGTCGCCGGGACAGGTGAAACTGAAGCTTTCTTT. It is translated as CAVAGTGETEAFF.

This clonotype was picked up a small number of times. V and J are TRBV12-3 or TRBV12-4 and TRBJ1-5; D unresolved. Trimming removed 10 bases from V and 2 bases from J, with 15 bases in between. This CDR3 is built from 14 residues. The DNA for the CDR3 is TGTGCCACATCGGGAGGAACGGGCAATCAGCCCCAGCATTTT. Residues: CATSGGTGNQPQHF.

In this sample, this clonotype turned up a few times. The CDR3 protein is CASKTGLANTEAFF. In DNA form, the CDR3 reads TGCGCCAGCAAAACAGGGTTGGCGAACACTGAAGCTTTCTTT. The gene calls are TRBV5-1 and TRBJ1-1, with D perhaps TRBD1 (6 bases). Trimming shortened V by 6 bases and J by 1 base, and 13 bases separated the two germline ends. CDR3 length: 14 amino acids. The germline V gene encodes CDR1 SGHRS and CDR2 YFSETQ.

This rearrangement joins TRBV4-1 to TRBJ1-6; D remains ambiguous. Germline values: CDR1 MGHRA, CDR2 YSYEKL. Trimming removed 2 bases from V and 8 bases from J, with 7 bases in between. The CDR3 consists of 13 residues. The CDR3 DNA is TGCGCCAGCAGCCAAAGAGAGGATTCACCCCTCCACTTT. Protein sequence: CASSQREDSPLHF.

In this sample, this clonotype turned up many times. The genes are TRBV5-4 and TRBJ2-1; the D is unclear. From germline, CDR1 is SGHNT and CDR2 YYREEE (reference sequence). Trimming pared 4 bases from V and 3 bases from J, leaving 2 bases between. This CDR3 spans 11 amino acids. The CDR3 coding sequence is TGTGCCAGCAGCCACTACAATGAGCAGTTCTTC. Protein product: CASSHYNEQFF. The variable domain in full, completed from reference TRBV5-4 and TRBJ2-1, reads ETGVTQSPTHLIKTRGQQVTLRCSSQSGHNTVSWYQQALGQGPQFIFQYYREEENGRGNFPPRFSGLQFPNYSSELNVNALELDDSALYLCASSHYNEQFFGPGTRLTVL.

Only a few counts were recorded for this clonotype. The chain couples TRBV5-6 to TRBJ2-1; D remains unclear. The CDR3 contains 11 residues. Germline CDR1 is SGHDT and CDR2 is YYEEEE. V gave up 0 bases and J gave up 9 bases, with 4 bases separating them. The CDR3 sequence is CASSLGSEQFF. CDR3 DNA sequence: TGTGCCAGCAGCTTGGGGTCTGAGCAGTTCTTC.

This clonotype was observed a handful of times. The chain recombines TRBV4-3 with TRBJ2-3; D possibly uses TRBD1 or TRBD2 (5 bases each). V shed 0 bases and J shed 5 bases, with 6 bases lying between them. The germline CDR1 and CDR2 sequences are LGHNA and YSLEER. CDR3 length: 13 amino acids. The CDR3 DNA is TGCGCCAGCAGCCAAGAGGGGGTAGATACGCAGTATTTT. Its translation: CASSQEGVDTQYF.

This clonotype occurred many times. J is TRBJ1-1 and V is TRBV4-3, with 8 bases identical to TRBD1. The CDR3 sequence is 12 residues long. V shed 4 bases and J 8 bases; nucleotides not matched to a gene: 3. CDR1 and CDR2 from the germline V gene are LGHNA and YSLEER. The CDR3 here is CASSLGQGEAFF. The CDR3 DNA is TGCGCCAGCAGCCTAGGACAGGGAGAAGCTTTCTTT.